The 8 T cell receptor beta chains below come from one sample, sequenced in a study of sequential checkpoint blockade in melanoma. Sample treatment: randomized to nivolumab then ipilimumab (arm A) or the reverse (arm B). The protocol was immunoSEQ multiplex PCR, while the TCRdb copy is restricted to in-frame clones and leaves out a portion. The repertoire holds about 5,100 clones, with around 30% as singletons. The sequences come from tumor tissue (inferred from file names), collected from a patient given nivolumab and ipilimumab in sequence. Receptor source: a human donor with melanoma.

The rearrangement uses TRBV23-1 and TRBJ2-7; possible D gene TRBD2, 6 bases. TRBV23-1 is marked as an open reading frame, function uncertain. Between the trimmed V and J ends, which lost 6 bases and 2 bases, there was a span of 17 bases. The CDR3 runs to 15 residues. Here the CDR3 reads CASSQGGTRPYEQYF. The CDR3, as DNA: TGCGCCAGCAGCCAAGGAGGGACTCGCCCCTACGAGCAGTACTTC.

The chain links TRBV5-1 to TRBJ2-1; 8 positions agree with TRBD2. Trimming removed 0 bases from V and 3 bases from J; junction bases left unmatched: 11. The germline CDR1 and CDR2 sequences are SGHRS and YFSETQ. The length of the CDR3 is 18 residues. The CDR3 sequence: CASSLVPLTSDRYNEQFF. CDR3 bases: TGCGCCAGCAGCTTGGTTCCTTTGACTAGCGATCGCTACAATGAGCAGTTCTTC. Complete variable domain (other parts from reference TRBV5-1 and TRBJ2-1): KAGVTQTPRYLIKTRGQQVTLSCSPISGHRSVSWYQQTPGQGLQFLFEYFSETQRNKGNFPGRFSGRQFSNSRSEMNVSTLELGDSALYLCASSLVPLTSDRYNEQFFGPGTRLTVL.

This chain connects TRBV19 to TRBJ1-2; D might be TRBD1 (6 bases). CDR3 length: 15 residues. Germline V gene lookup returns CDR1 LNHDA and CDR2 SQIVND (reference sequence). V was clipped by 10 bases and J by 4 bases, with 22 bases between them. The CDR3 bases are TGTGCCACGACCGCGGACAGCCCGGGACTCTATGGCTACACCTTC. It encodes CATTADSPGLYGYTF. Combining the CDR3 with reference TRBV19 and TRBJ1-2 gives the whole variable domain DGGITQSPKYLFRKEGQNVTLSCEQNLNHDAMYWYRQDPGQGLRLIYYSQIVNDFQKGDIAEGYSVSREKKESFPLTVTSAQKNPTAFYLCATTADSPGLYGYTFGSGTRLTVV.

The chain links TRBV28 to TRBJ1-2; perhaps TRBD1 as D (5 bases). Trimming stripped 4 bases from V and 5 bases from J, with 14 bases between. Germline V CDR1 and CDR2: MDHEN, SYDVKM. The length of the CDR3 is 14 residues. The CDR3 is CASSWGGVGYGYTF. CDR3 in DNA: TGTGCCAGCAGTTGGGGAGGGGTCGGGTATGGCTACACCTTC.

This clone appeared a few times. CDR3 DNA sequence: TGTGCCTGGATGTCGTCTTTCAGAATTCCCTATGGCTACACCTTC. Its translation is CAWMSSFRIPYGYTF. The genes are TRBV30 and TRBJ1-2; D remains ambiguous. The CDR3 has 15 residues. CDR1 is GTSNPN and CDR2 is SVGIG in the germline V gene (reference sequence). Deletions cut 4 bases from V and 4 bases from J, with 19 bases between.

In its sample, this clone is medium-sized. The chain combines TRBV6-8 with TRBJ1-1; possibly TRBD1 for D (6 bases). Trimming shortened V by 6 bases and J by 4 bases, and 18 bases separated the two germline ends. Germline V gives CDR1 MNHGY, CDR2 SAAAGT. CDR3 length: 15 amino acids. The CDR3 here is CASRGRTGMLTEAFF. The DNA of the CDR3 is TGTGCCAGCAGAGGCCGTACAGGGATGCTCACTGAAGCTTTCTTT.

This clone was recorded only once. The CDR3 reads CASSLKMPDTQYF. The CDR3 bases are TGTGCCAGCAGTTTAAAGATGCCAGATACGCAGTATTTT. The genes are TRBV28 and TRBJ2-3; no reliable D call. Trimming stripped 2 bases from V and 4 bases from J, with 7 bases between. The CDR3 has 13 residues. Germline V gives CDR1 MDHEN, CDR2 SYDVKM.

This clone showed up just once. This chain connects TRBV19 to TRBJ2-4; D uncertain. In germline, CDR1 is LNHDA, CDR2 SQIVND (reference sequence). This CDR3 contains 14 residues. V was pared by 3 bases and J by 2 bases, with 8 bases between. Here the CDR3 reads CASSMIVSKNIQYF. The CDR3 DNA reads TGTGCCAGTAGTATGATTGTTTCCAAAAACATTCAGTACTTC.